This T cell receptor (beta chain) came from a study of vaccination effects on CD4 cells after COVID-19. Whole-study context: The study obtained samples from a couple of convalescent patients 16 days and one week before vaccination. Cultivation was performed at around 2 million PBMC per well with 8 to 10 IU/ml IL-2 and 9 to 10 ug/ml peptides added.

A word on this clone: Its antigen is still unknown.

On roughly day 10 of culture, CD4+ T cells were separated out. Replacing half the medium with IL-2 medium was done on days 3 and 7. Points from the study as a whole: The study had few convalescent patients and no early post-infection timepoints.

The protocol was immunoSEQ multiplex PCR, while the TCRdb copy is restricted to in-frame clones and leaves out a portion. The sample shows tens of thousands of clones, approximately 74% of them seen only once. Per the germline V gene, CDR1 is SGHTA and CDR2 is FQGNSA. The length of the CDR3 is 15 residues. With 3 bases removed from V and 4 bases from J, the gap between germline ends came to 12 bases. This chain connects TRBV7-2 to TRBJ2-2; a weak D match, TRBD1 (5 bases). Specimen: CD4+ T cells from PBMCs cultured without peptide, collected before COVID-19 vaccination. The origin of this receptor is a human donor who had a prior SARS-CoV-2 infection. CDR3 DNA sequence: TGTGCCAGCAGCTTGACAGTCCCCCCCACCGGGGAGCTGTTTTTT. Protein product: CASSLTVPPTGELFF. The full variable domain, its missing parts supplied by reference TRBV7-2 and TRBJ2-2, is GAGVSQSPSNKVTEKGKDVELRCDPISGHTALYWYRQSLGQGLEFLIYFQGNSAPDKSGLPSDRFSAERTGGSVSTLTIQRTQQEDSAVYLCASSLTVPPTGELFFGEGSRLTVL.